One sample yielded the 11 T cell receptor beta chains listed below, sequenced in a study of shared clonotypes between healthy human individuals. TCRdb's copy holds only in-frame clones and misses some; the assay was immunoSEQ multiplex PCR. In the table there are approximately 2,200,000 clones, just over 90% of which are singletons. The naive CD8 subset, CD45RO-negative cells positively selected for CCR7, excluded terminally differentiated effector memory CD45RA+ cells. Sequences were obtained from naive CD8+ T cells from PBMCs. The receptors were sampled from a man between 18 and 35 years old in good health. Some clones in this sample may be carry-over from other donors' samples.

V gene TRBV13 combines with J gene TRBJ1-1, with TRBD1 identical over 8 bases. Germline V lookup: CDR1 PRHDT, CDR2 FYEKMQ (reference sequence). The J segment lost 0 bases and the V segment lost 4 bases, leaving 4 bases of the junction unmatched. This CDR3 spans 15 amino acids. CDR3 amino acids: CASSSGTGMNTEAFF. In DNA, the CDR3 is TGTGCCAGCAGCTCTGGGACAGGCATGAACACTGAAGCTTTCTTT.

V usage is TRBV15 and J usage is TRBJ2-3; D is unresolved. With 1 base removed from V and 1 base from J, the gap between germline ends came to 12 bases. This CDR3 region has 16 residues. CDR1 is LNHNV, CDR2 YYDKDF, per germline (reference sequence). The CDR3 region is CATSRARLTGTDTQYF. Here the CDR3 DNA reads TGTGCCACCAGCAGAGCCCGTCTCACCGGCACAGATACGCAGTATTTT.

J is TRBJ2-7 and V is TRBV15; no definite D call. The CDR3 contains 12 residues. Trimming took off 7 bases at V and 3 bases at J, with 10 bases between the two ends. CDR1 is LNHNV, CDR2 YYDKDF, per germline (reference sequence). DNA of the CDR3: TGTGCCACCAACGAAGGGCGCTACGAGCAGTACTTC. This gives the protein CATNEGRYEQYF. Drawing the rest from reference TRBV15 and TRBJ2-7, the complete variable domain is DAMVIQNPRYQVTQFGKPVTLSCSQTLNHNVMYWYQQKSSQAPKLLFHYYDKDFNNEADTPDNFQSRRPNTSFCFLDIRSPGLGDTAMYLCATNEGRYEQYFGPGTRLTVT.

The chain couples TRBV14 to TRBJ2-7, with 10 bases lining up with TRBD1. J was trimmed by 2 bases and V by 2 bases; bases with no gene match: 9. CDR1 is SGHDN and CDR2 is FVKESK in the germline V gene. The length of the CDR3 is 17 residues. The CDR3 loop is CASSQLTGQGVPYEQYF. The CDR3 bases are TGTGCCAGCAGCCAACTTACTGGACAGGGGGTTCCCTACGAGCAGTACTTC. Based on the CDR3 plus reference TRBV14 and TRBJ2-7, the full variable domain is EAGVTQFPSHSVIEKGQTVTLRCDPISGHDNLYWYRRVMGKEIKFLLHFVKESKQDESGMPNNRFLAERTGGTYSTLKVQPAELEDSGVYFCASSQLTGQGVPYEQYFGPGTRLTVT.

This clone was seen only a few times. The CDR3 loop is CASSSGTKEYTF. The CDR3 bases are TGTGCCAGCAGTTCGGGTACCAAGGAATACACCTTC. This rearrangement joins TRBV6-5 to TRBJ1-2; D uncertain. Trimming left V 4 bases short and J 11 bases short, with 14 bases between. Germline values: CDR1 MNHEY, CDR2 SVGAGI. The CDR3 is 12 residues long.

This clone was detected only a few times. In the same sample, other DNA sequences code for this CDR3. This chain joins TRBV27 and TRBJ2-2, with D unresolved. V dropped 1 base and J dropped 7 bases, with 4 bases sitting between them. The CDR3 runs 12 residues. Germline V gene data show CDR1 as MNHEY and CDR2 as SMNVEV (reference sequence). CDR3 sequence (DNA): TGTGCCAGCAGTTTATTAGGCGGGGAGCTGTTTTTT. Translation: CASSLLGGELFF.

This clone appeared once. The CDR3 DNA sequence: TGTGCCAGTAGTATGTCACTGAATCAGCCCCAGCATTTT. Encoded protein: CASSMSLNQPQHF. This chain links TRBV19 with TRBJ1-5; unclear D gene. Trimming stripped 3 bases from V and 4 bases from J, with 7 bases between. Germline V gene data show CDR1 as LNHDA and CDR2 as SQIVND (reference sequence). This CDR3 comprises 13 residues. Together with reference TRBV19 and TRBJ1-5, the CDR3 gives the full variable domain: DGGITQSPKYLFRKEGQNVTLSCEQNLNHDAMYWYRQDPGQGLRLIYYSQIVNDFQKGDIAEGYSVSREKKESFPLTVTSAQKNPTAFYLCASSMSLNQPQHFGDGTRLSIL.

This chain connects TRBV11-2 to TRBJ2-5; D is perhaps TRBD2 (6 bases). V was cut by 5 bases and J by 5 bases, with 18 bases left in between. CDR3 length equals 15 residues. Germline CDR1 is SGHAT and CDR2 is FQNNGV. The CDR3 DNA follows: TGTGCCAGCAGCCCCCGGGACTCCCACCTTGAGACCCAGTACTTC. Translating gives CASSPRDSHLETQYF.

The chain recombines TRBV19 with TRBJ2-7; unclear D gene. Trimming stripped 4 bases from V and 4 bases from J, with 14 bases between. The germline V gene has CDR1 LNHDA and CDR2 SQIVND (reference sequence). CDR3 size: 14 residues. CDR3 protein: CASSTPSTRYEQYF. The CDR3 DNA follows: TGTGCCAGTAGTACCCCCTCGACGAGGTACGAGCAGTACTTC.

This sequence joins TRBV27 and TRBJ1-1; D unresolved. Germline CDR1 reads MNHEY; CDR2 reads SMNVEV (reference sequence). Trimming removed 3 bases from V and 0 bases from J, with 8 bases in between. This CDR3 is built from 14 residues. CDR3 bases: TGTGCCAGCAGTTTCCCCAGCCTGAACACTGAAGCTTTCTTT. As protein: CASSFPSLNTEAFF.

The rearrangement links TRBV10-2 to TRBJ2-2, with D perhaps assigned TRBD1 or TRBD2 (5 bases each). There are 14 residues in the CDR3. Between the trimmed V and J ends, which lost 11 bases and 5 bases, there was a span of 18 bases. Germline V gene sequence: CDR1 WSHSY, CDR2 SAAADI. The CDR3 DNA is TGCGCCTCCAATCCCGGGGCGCGTACCGGGGAGCTGTTTTTT. The encoded protein is CASNPGARTGELFF.